The rows below give T cell receptor beta chains drawn from one sample of a study of blood T cell repertoires in COVID-19. The method was immunoSEQ multiplex PCR; TCRdb's version includes in-frame clones alone and lacks a portion of them. The sample shows 55,000 to 75,000 clones, 81% of them seen only once. The material sequenced was peripheral blood. These receptors all stem from a human donor in a cohort sampled during active COVID-19. Each CDR3 is given with its conserved first and last residue. The order of the fields is V gene, CDR3 length, D gene, clone size, J gene, CDR3 DNA, CDR3 protein. The D gene is left open where the match is weak. Expanded clones get a size class; other rows say once, few or many, or leave the size out.

>TRBV4-2|17|NA|NA|TRBJ2-3
TGTGCCAGCAGCCTGAGATTCCCCCTAGATTTGACAGATACGCAGTATTTT
CASSLRFPLDLTDTQYF
>TRBV28|15|TRBD2|NA|TRBJ2-1
TGTGCCAGCAGCTCCGGGACTAGCGGGATATACGAGCAGTTCTTC
CASSSGTSGIYEQFF
>TRBV12-3/TRBV12-4|13|NA|NA|TRBJ1-1
TGTGCCAGCAGTTTTCGCGGGTACACTGAAGCTTTCTTT
CASSFRGYTEAFF
>TRBV5-1|13|TRBD2|NA|TRBJ2-3
TGCGCCAGTCGGGGGACTAGCGGAGATACGCAGTATTTT
CASRGTSGDTQYF
>TRBV28|18|TRBD2|NA|TRBJ2-7
TGTGCCAGCAGTTTTTTACTAGCGGGAGTTATAGGGAACTACGAGCAGTACTTC
CASSFLLAGVIGNYEQYF
>TRBV27|17|NA|NA|TRBJ2-2
TGTGCCAGCAGTCACGACAGGGCCGGGGGGAACACCGGGGAGCTGTTTTTT
CASSHDRAGGNTGELFF
>TRBV4-2|15|NA|NA|TRBJ2-3
TGTGCCAGCAGCCAAGGGACTACCAGCACAGATACGCAGTATTTT
CASSQGTTSTDTQYF
>TRBV11-3|15|TRBD2|NA|TRBJ2-2
TGTGCCAGCAGCGTAGCGGGAGGGCTCACCGGGGAGCTGTTTTTT
CASSVAGGLTGELFF
>TRBV5-4|15|NA|once|TRBJ1-2
TGTGCCAGCAGCTTGGCGGGACTCCAGGGCTATGGCTACACCTTC
CASSLAGLQGYGYTF
>TRBV27|16|TRBD2|NA|TRBJ2-3
TGTGCCAGCAGTTTATATGGGAGGGGCAACACAGATACGCAGTATTTT
CASSLYGRGNTDTQYF
>TRBV28|14|NA|NA|TRBJ1-3
TGTGCCAGCAGGCCAGTCCCCTCTGGAAACACCATATATTTT
CASRPVPSGNTIYF
>TRBV7-8|15|TRBD1|NA|TRBJ2-7
TGTGCCAGCAGCCCCTACCGGGCAGGGGGTTACGAGCAGTACTTC
CASSPYRAGGYEQYF